The present TCR beta chain was sequenced within a study of CD8 T cells in ankylosing spondylitis (dated by TCRdb to between 2016 and 2019). Notes on the research overall: The study set out to find disease-linked TCR variants by profiling T cell receptor beta repertoires in ankylosing spondylitis patients and healthy donors. Peripheral blood samples were taken, and synovial fluid was additionally collected from ankylosing spondylitis patients. The whole study cohort included 85 to 120 healthy donors and over 20 ankylosing spondylitis patients.

TCRdb shows the sequencer as Illumina HiSeq 2500. Quantitative 5'-RACE with molecular barcodes was the method used to prepare the TCR beta libraries. The study's processing was this. A new computational method based on a probabilistic model of VDJ rearrangement was used to identify disease-linked TCR variants. TCRdb itself trimmed the public reads at Q25 with fastp, ran MiXCR and retained productive beta chains. Identical CDR3 proteins give one entry, which carries the most common genes and DNA. The V and J calls come from TCRdb's annotation, not from the publication. This sample lists about 220,000 distinct CDR3 sequences; about 16% were detected once. The ten largest clonotypes hold under 45% of the sample. What the study reported, not specific to this receptor: Blood from ankylosing spondylitis patients appeared to be characterized by a TCR beta motif composed of under 10 highly homologous amino acid variants. According to the report, matched synovial fluid samples from ankylosing spondylitis patients were significantly enriched for the disease-linked clones. The disease-linked clones had a CD8+ phenotype and were found at relatively low frequencies in peripheral blood. Some motif variants had previously been reported in the synovial fluid and blood of reactive arthritis patients, which suggests shared mechanisms of disease initiation.

About this clonotype: This clone's antigen is unknown. Nothing much larger sits one base from this clone, and base qualities are not available.

Here V drops 4 bases and J drops 6 bases, and the junction holds 7 bases not matched to any gene. The CDR3 holds 15 amino acids from the cysteine to the phenylalanine. The entry retains the CDR3 DNA only, 45 bases that are in frame from base 1. From the germline V gene, CDR1 is SGDLS and CDR2 is YYNGEE. This receptor was identified in a male donor with ankylosing spondylitis. The chain was built from TRBV9 and TRBJ1-4; 9 of the junction bases match TRBD1. The sample comprised blood, either unsorted or a sorted T cell fraction (not recorded which). The nucleotide sequence is given as TGTGCCAGCAGCATGTCGACAGGGGGGGATGAAAAACTGTTTTTT. It specifies CASSMSTGGDEKLFF. With all but the CDR3 taken from the reference TRBV9 and TRBJ1-4 genes, the full variable domain is: DSGVTQTPKHLITATGQRVTLRCSPRSGDLSVYWYQQSLDQGLQFLIQYYNGEERAKGNILERFSAQQFPDLHSELNLSSLELGDSALYFCASSMSTGGDEKLFFGSGTQLSVL.